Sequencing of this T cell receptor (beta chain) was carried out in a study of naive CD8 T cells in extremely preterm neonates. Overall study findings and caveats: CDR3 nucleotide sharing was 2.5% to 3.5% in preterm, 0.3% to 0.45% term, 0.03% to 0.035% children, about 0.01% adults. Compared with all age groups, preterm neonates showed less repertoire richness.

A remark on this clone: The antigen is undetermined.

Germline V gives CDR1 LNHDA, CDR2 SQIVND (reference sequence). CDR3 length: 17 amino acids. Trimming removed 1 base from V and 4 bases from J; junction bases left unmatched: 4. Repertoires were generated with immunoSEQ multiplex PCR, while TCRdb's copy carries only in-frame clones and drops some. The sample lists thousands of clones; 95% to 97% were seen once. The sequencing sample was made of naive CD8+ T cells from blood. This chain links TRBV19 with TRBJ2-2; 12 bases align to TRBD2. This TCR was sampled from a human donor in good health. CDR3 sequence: CASSIALAGGPTGELFF. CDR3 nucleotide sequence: TGTGCCAGTAGTATAGCCCTAGCGGGGGGGCCCACCGGGGAGCTGTTTTTT. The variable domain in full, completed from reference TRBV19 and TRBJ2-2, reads DGGITQSPKYLFRKEGQNVTLSCEQNLNHDAMYWYRQDPGQGLRLIYYSQIVNDFQKGDIAEGYSVSREKKESFPLTVTSAQKNPTAFYLCASSIALAGGPTGELFFGEGSRLTVL.